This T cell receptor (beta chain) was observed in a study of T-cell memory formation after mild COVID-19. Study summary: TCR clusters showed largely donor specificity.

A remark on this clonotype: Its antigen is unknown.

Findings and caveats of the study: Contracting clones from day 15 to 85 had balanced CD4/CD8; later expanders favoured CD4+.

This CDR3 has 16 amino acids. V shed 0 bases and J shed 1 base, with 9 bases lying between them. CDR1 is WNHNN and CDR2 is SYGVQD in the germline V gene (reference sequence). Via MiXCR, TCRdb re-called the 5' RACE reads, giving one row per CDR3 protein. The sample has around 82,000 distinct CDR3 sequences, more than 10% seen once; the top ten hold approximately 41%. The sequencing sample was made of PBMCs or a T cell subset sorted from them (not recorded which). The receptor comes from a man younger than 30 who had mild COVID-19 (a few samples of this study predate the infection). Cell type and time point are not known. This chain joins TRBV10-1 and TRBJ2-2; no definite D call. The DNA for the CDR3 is TGCGCCAGCAGTGAGTCTCGGACGGGGAACACCGGGGAGCTGTTTTTT. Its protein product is CASSESRTGNTGELFF.